These T cell receptor beta chains were read from a single sample in a study of graft-versus-host responses after intestinal transplantation. Data came from immunoSEQ multiplex PCR; TCRdb stores just in-frame clones and leaves some out. The data show roughly 56,000 clones, around 91% seen once. The sequencing used PBMCs, collected about 4 months after intestinal transplantation. These receptor sequences come from a human patient who received an intestinal transplant, so some T cells may come from the graft donor. The CDR3 runs from the conserved cysteine through the conserved F or W. Each record gives: J gene, V gene, CDR3 protein.

J: TRBJ2-5; V: TRBV29-1; CDR3: CSVDPGGEQETQYF
J: TRBJ2-3; V: TRBV2; CDR3: CASTKGTDTQYF
J: TRBJ1-2; V: TRBV28; CDR3: CASSRGSNYGYTF
J: TRBJ2-3; V: TRBV5-6; CDR3: CASSLVGETDTQYF
J: TRBJ2-7; V: TRBV15; CDR3: CATSLTTLSISYEQYF
J: TRBJ2-2; V: TRBV5-1; CDR3: CASSLRGPGELFF
J: TRBJ1-1; V: TRBV5-1; CDR3: CASSFFTANTEAFF
J: TRBJ2-2; V: TRBV4-1; CDR3: CASSQFDSSTGELFF
J: TRBJ1-3; V: TRBV7-9; CDR3: CASKGRENTIYF
J: TRBJ1-6; V: TRBV5-4; CDR3: CASRRFPTVDNSPLHF
J: TRBJ2-7; V: TRBV6-5; CDR3: CASSRSTSGSREQYF
J: TRBJ1-1; V: TRBV27; CDR3: CASSSTGTVNTEAFF
J: TRBJ1-2; V: TRBV5-3; CDR3: CARSSWTGASYGYTF
J: TRBJ2-5; V: TRBV7-9; CDR3: CASSLAAAYDRDF
J: TRBJ2-1; V: TRBV6-1; CDR3: CASSESSGRSEQFF
J: TRBJ1-6; V: TRBV5-1; CDR3: CASRPQGDYNSPLHF
J: TRBJ1-2; V: TRBV29-1; CDR3: CSVGRDFPRNYGYTF
J: TRBJ2-7; V: TRBV28; CDR3: CASTTGLSYEQYF
J: TRBJ2-5; V: TRBV11-2; CDR3: CASSLLLEETQYF
J: TRBJ1-6; V: TRBV27; CDR3: CASSSDRNSPLHF
J: TRBJ2-3; V: TRBV5-4; CDR3: CASSLLAGGQYF
J: TRBJ2-1; V: TRBV7-3; CDR3: CASSLMSGAYNEQFF
J: TRBJ2-7; V: TRBV28; CDR3: CASSPWRSRTGVHEQYF
J: TRBJ2-7; V: TRBV6-6; CDR3: CASRPALGTASEQYF
J: TRBJ2-2; V: TRBV18; CDR3: CASQLAGTGELFF
J: TRBJ2-4; V: TRBV15; CDR3: CATSNSGQSLAKNIQYF
J: TRBJ1-2; V: TRBV5-1; CDR3: CASSLPGQMDYGYTF
J: TRBJ2-2; V: TRBV18; CDR3: CASSIAVNTGELFF
J: TRBJ2-5; V: TRBV9; CDR3: CASSPREGQRTETQYF
J: .; V: TRBV10-3; CDR3: CAIMNSLYEQYF